What follows are 4 T cell receptor beta chains derived from one specimen sequenced in a study of identical twins. One entry per CDR3 protein, called by TCRdb with MiXCR from the 5' RACE reads. The repertoire holds approximately 190,000 distinct CDR3 sequences, with approximately 15% as singletons. The same data also contributed to another study, on T cells expressing NK-cell markers.

The sample consisted of CD8+ T cells sorted from blood. These TCRs come from a woman in her late teens or twenties in good health.

This chain joins TRBV16 and TRBJ2-4, with a tentative D call TRBD2 (5 bases). CDR1 is KGHSY, CDR2 FQNENV, per germline. The germline V and J ends were trimmed by 4 bases and 3 bases, with 10 bases remaining between them. The CDR3 loop spans 14 amino acids. CDR3: CASSPVGDKNIQYF. CDR3 nucleotides: TGTGCCAGCAGCCCCGTCGGGGACAAAAACATTCAGTACTTC.

The chain carries TRBV6-1 and TRBJ2-2, with 9 bases fitting TRBD1. CDR1 and CDR2 from the germline V gene are MNHNS and SASEGT. J gave up 5 bases and V 5 bases, and 3 bases lay outside the gene matches. The CDR3 contains 14 residues. This chain's CDR3 is CASSTGGETGELFF. In DNA, the CDR3 is TGTGCCAGCAGTACAGGGGGCGAAACCGGGGAGCTGTTTTTT.

This clonotype was recorded a few times. This chain uses TRBV19 with TRBJ1-1; D unresolved. The CDR3 consists of 11 residues. Trimming shortened V by 6 bases and J by 8 bases, and 10 bases separated the two germline ends. Germline values: CDR1 LNHDA, CDR2 SQIVND (reference sequence). CDR3 nucleotides: TGTGCCAGTAGAGGGATAGCAGAAGCTTTCTTT. Its protein is CASRGIAEAFF.

The V and J genes are TRBV6-5 and TRBJ2-1; 7 nucleotides match TRBD2. Trimming took 1 base from V and 8 from J; bases not matched to a gene: 8. The CDR3 totals 15 residues. Germline CDR1 MNHEY, CDR2 SVGAGI. In DNA form, the CDR3 reads TGTGCCAGCAGTTACTTCCGGGACTACAGGCATGAGCAGTTCTTC. Translated, it gives CASSYFRDYRHEQFF.